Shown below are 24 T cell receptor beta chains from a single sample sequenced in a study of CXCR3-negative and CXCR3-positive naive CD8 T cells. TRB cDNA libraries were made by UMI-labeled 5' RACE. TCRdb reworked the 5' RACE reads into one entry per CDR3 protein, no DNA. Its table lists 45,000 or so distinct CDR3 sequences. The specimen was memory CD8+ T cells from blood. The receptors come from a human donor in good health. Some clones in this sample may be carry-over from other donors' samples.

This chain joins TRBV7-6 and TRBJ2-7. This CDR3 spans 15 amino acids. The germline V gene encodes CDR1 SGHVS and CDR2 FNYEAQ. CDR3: CASSLVDGSSYEQYF. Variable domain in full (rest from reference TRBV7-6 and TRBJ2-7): GAGVSQSPRYKVTKRGQDVALRCDPISGHVSLYWYRQALGQGPEFLTYFNYEAQQDKSGLPNDRFSAERPEGSISTLTIQRTEQRDSAMYRCASSLVDGSSYEQYFGPGTRLTVT.

The CDR3 region is CASSYSGGTYNEQFF. The chain couples TRBV6-2 or TRBV6-3 to TRBJ2-1. This CDR3 comprises 15 residues. Germline lookup yields CDR1 MNHEY and CDR2 SVGEGT.

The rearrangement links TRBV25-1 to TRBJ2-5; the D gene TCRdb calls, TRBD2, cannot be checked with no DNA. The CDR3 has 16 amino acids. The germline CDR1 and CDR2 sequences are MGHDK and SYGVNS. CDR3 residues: CASSEWRRGLGETQYF.

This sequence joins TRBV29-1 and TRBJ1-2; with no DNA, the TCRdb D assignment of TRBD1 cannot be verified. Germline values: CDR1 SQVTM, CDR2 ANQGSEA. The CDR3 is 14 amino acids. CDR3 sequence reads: CSVKDRGPNYGYTF.

The chain's CDR3 is CSARGQGDHEQFF. The rearrangement links TRBV20-1 to TRBJ2-1; TCRdb gives TRBD1 as the D gene, but with no DNA this cannot be confirmed. CDR1 DFQATT and CDR2 SNEGSKA come from the germline V gene (reference sequence). CDR3 length equals 13 residues.

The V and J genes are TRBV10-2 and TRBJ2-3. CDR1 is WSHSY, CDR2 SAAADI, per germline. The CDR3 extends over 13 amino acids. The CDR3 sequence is CASSFGFTDTQYF.

The CDR3: CSVEAGTGDSYEQYF. The chain is built from TRBV29-1 and TRBJ2-7; the TCRdb call, TRBD1, lacks DNA for checking. CDR1 and CDR2 (germline): SQVTM, ANQGSEA. The CDR3 contains 15 residues.

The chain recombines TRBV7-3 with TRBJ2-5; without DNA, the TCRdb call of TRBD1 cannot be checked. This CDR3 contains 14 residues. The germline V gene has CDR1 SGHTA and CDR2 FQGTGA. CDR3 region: CASSLFGAGETQYF.

The CDR3 spells CASSLDGGTYNEQFF. The rearrangement links TRBV7-3 to TRBJ2-1; TCRdb's D call, TRBD2, is unchecked because there is no DNA. CDR3 length: 15 amino acids. Germline V gene data show CDR1 as SGHTA and CDR2 as FQGTGA.

CDR3 region: CASSLKPVLALKTDTQYF. This chain joins TRBV11-2 and TRBJ2-3; checking the TCRdb D call of TRBD2 is not possible without DNA. Germline CDR1 reads SGHAT; CDR2 reads FQNNGV. This CDR3 region has 18 residues.

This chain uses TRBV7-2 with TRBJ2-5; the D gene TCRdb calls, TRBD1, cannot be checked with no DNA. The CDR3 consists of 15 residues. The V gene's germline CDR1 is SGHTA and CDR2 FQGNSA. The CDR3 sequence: CASSGGQGLGETQYF.

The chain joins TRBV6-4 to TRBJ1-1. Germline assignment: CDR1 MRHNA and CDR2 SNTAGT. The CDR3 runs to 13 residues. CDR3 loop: CASSEKDNTEALF.

CDR3 protein: CASSQEEGTSYEQYF. J is TRBJ2-7 and V is TRBV4-3; TCRdb designates TRBD2, a call that cannot be tested without DNA. Germline V gene data show CDR1 as LGHNA and CDR2 as YSLEER. The CDR3 totals 15 residues.

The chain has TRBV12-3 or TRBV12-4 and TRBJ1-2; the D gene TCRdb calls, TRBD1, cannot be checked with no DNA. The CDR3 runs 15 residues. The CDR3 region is CASSISGTKGHGYTF.

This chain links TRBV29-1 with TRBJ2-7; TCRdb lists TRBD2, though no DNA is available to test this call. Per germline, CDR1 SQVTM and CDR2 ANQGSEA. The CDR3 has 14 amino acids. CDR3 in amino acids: CSVEGGPSGYEQYF.

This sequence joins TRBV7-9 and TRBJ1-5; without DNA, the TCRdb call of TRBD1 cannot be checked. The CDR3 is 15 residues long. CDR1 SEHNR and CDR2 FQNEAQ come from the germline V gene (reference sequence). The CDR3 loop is CASSLGGYGNQPQHF.

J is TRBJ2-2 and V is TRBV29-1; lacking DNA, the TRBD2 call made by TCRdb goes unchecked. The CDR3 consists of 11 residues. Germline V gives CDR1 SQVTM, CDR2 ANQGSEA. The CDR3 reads CSARGAGELFF.

The CDR3 region is CASSLDQRDTEAFF. The chain carries TRBV5-1 and TRBJ1-1. CDR1 SGHRS and CDR2 YFSETQ come from the germline V gene. The CDR3 is made up of 14 amino acids.

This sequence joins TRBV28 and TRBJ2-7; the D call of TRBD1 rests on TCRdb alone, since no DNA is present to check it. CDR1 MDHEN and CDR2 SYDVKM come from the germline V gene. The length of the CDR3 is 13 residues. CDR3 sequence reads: CASSSAGLDEQYF.

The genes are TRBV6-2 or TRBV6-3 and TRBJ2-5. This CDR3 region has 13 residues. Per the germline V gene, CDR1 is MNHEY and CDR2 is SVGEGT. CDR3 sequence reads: CASNSVLSRTQYF.

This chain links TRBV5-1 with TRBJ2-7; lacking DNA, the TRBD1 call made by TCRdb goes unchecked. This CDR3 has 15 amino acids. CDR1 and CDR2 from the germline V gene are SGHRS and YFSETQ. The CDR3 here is CASSDGTGVTDEQYF.

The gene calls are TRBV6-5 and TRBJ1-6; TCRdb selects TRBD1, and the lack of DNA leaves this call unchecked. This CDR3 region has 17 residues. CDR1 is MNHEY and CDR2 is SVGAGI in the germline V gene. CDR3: CASSWVWRGRMESPLHF.

CDR3: CASSLWVAGASTDTQYF. This sequence joins TRBV28 and TRBJ2-3; TCRdb designates TRBD2, a call that cannot be tested without DNA. Looked up from germline, CDR1 is MDHEN and CDR2 is SYDVKM. The CDR3 covers 17 residues.

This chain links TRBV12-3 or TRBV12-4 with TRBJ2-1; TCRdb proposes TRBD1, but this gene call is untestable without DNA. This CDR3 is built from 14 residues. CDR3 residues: CASSGTEGYNEQFF.